This T cell receptor (beta chain) was obtained from a study of blood T cell repertoires in COVID-19. Study information: Sources were T cells, B-cell-depleted T cells, or PBMCs; the material itself was cDNA or gDNA.

The method was immunoSEQ multiplex PCR; TCRdb's version includes in-frame clones alone and lacks a portion of them. The top ten hold around 2.9% of the sample, which has about 87,000 clones, over 75% seen once. The CDR3 spans 15 residues. V trimming: 6 bases; J trimming: 4 bases; junction bases outside the gene matches: 10. CDR1 is LNHDA and CDR2 is SQIVND in the germline V gene (reference sequence). This clone was seen a handful of times. This clonotype was obtained from a woman older than 75 with COVID-19, enrolled during active disease. The chain couples TRBV19 to TRBJ2-7; the match to TRBD1 covers 9 bases. Sequencing used peripheral blood. CDR3 loop: CASRTSGTGRYEQYF. The CDR3 nucleotides are TGTGCCAGTAGAACCTCCGGGACAGGGCGGTACGAGCAGTACTTC.